These 11 T cell receptor beta chains originate from one sample sequenced in a study of T cell repertoires in cytomegalovirus infection. No antigens are known for them. TCRdb processed the reads anew with MiXCR; each CDR3 protein has one entry. Of fewer than 150,000 distinct CDR3 sequences listed, 30% to 35% are singletons. Material: CD8+ T cells from cultured PBMCs, obtained from culture after CMV antigen stimulation. The source is a human donor in good health (CMV status not recorded). Some clones in this sample may be carry-over from other donors' samples.

In its sample, this clonotype was seen many times. The chain couples TRBV7-2 to TRBJ2-5; TRBD1 matches 8 bases. The CDR3 loop spans 15 amino acids. CDR1 SGHTA and CDR2 FQGNSA come from the germline V gene. V shed 4 bases and J 4 bases; nucleotides not matched to a gene: 8. The CDR3 region is CASSWRTGSRETQYF. The CDR3 DNA follows: TGTGCCAGCAGCTGGAGGACAGGGAGTCGAGAGACCCAGTACTTC. Complete variable domain (other parts from reference TRBV7-2 and TRBJ2-5): GAGVSQSPSNKVTEKGKDVELRCDPISGHTALYWYRQSLGQGLEFLIYFQGNSAPDKSGLPSDRFSAERTGGSVSTLTIQRTQQEDSAVYLCASSWRTGSRETQYFGPGTRLLVL.

This clonotype has just a few counts. The J gene is TRBJ1-2, the V gene TRBV28; D gene uncertain. The CDR3 loop spans 12 amino acids. In germline, CDR1 is MDHEN, CDR2 SYDVKM. The V end lost 5 bases, the J end lost 5 bases, and 9 bases lay between the germline ends. CDR3 loop: CASSPLGYGYTF. CDR3 DNA: TGTGCCAGCAGTCCACTTGGGTATGGCTACACCTTC.

This chain uses TRBV4-3 with TRBJ2-7, with 9 bases matching TRBD1. CDR1 LGHNA and CDR2 YSLEER come from the germline V gene. V lost 0 bases and J lost 2; bases outside the gene matches: 5. The CDR3 spans 16 residues. The CDR3 DNA reads as TGCGCCAGCAGCCAAGATTCCGGGACAGGGACCTACGAGCAGTACTTC. Translating it yields CASSQDSGTGTYEQYF.

This clonotype occurred a few times. The chain links TRBV18 to TRBJ1-1; the D is unclear. Germline CDR1 and CDR2: KGHSH and LQKENI. CDR3 length: 16 amino acids. The V end was cut by 5 bases, the J end by 3 bases, with 19 bases between. The CDR3 loop reads CASSVQRWIEYTEAFF. The CDR3, as DNA: TGTGCCAGCTCAGTACAGAGGTGGATAGAGTACACTGAAGCTTTCTTT.

This clonotype came up many times. The rearrangement links TRBV10-3 to TRBJ2-7, with 8 bases that match TRBD1. Germline V CDR1 and CDR2: ENHRY, SYGVKD. CDR3 length equals 14 residues. Trimming at V came to 6 bases and at J to 2 bases, leaving 6 bases not matched to a gene. The CDR3 loop reads CAIRGTGSTYEQYF. In nucleotides, the CDR3 is TGTGCCATCAGGGGGACAGGATCCACCTACGAGCAGTACTTC.

Only a few counts were recorded for this clonotype. CDR3 region: CASSVGQGAYNEQFF. The CDR3 region has the DNA TGTGCCAGCAGCGTAGGACAGGGGGCCTACAATGAGCAGTTCTTC. The chain recombines TRBV7-3 with TRBJ2-1; 10 nucleotides match TRBD1. The germline V gene encodes CDR1 SGHTA and CDR2 FQGTGA. V lost 5 bases, J lost 2 bases, and 3 bases stayed unmatched. The length of the CDR3 is 15 residues.

The V and J genes are TRBV15 and TRBJ2-5; D is possibly TRBD2 (6 bases). This CDR3 is built from 13 residues. V dropped 2 bases and J dropped 3 bases, with 7 bases sitting between them. Germline V gene sequence: CDR1 LNHNV, CDR2 YYDKDF (reference sequence). CDR3 nucleotides: TGTGCCACCAGCAGAATAGCGGAAGAGACCCAGTACTTC. This translates into CATSRIAEETQYF.

This clonotype has only a few counts. This chain uses TRBV2 with TRBJ1-2; D is ambiguous. V lost 6 bases and J lost 6, with 23 bases in between. The CDR3 is made up of 16 amino acids. CDR1 is SNHLY and CDR2 is FYNNEI in the germline V gene. CDR3: CASSSRGRGMGDGYTF. The CDR3 region has the DNA TGTGCCAGCAGCTCACGGGGTAGAGGGATGGGCGATGGCTACACCTTC.

J is TRBJ2-7 and V is TRBV7-9; 10 nucleotides match TRBD1. The CDR3 spans 17 residues. CDR1 is SEHNR, CDR2 FQNEAQ, per germline (reference sequence). With V trimmed by 0 bases and J by 0 bases, 5 bases remained unmatched. The CDR3 DNA follows: TGTGCCAGCAGCTTAGCGGGACAGGGGAGCCTCTCCTACGAGCAGTACTTC. Protein sequence: CASSLAGQGSLSYEQYF. Full variable domain (rest looked up from reference TRBV7-9 and TRBJ2-7): DTGVSQNPRHKITKRGQNVTFRCDPISEHNRLYWYRQTLGQGPEFLTYFQNEAQLEKSRLLSDRFSAERPKGSFSTLEIQRTEQGDSAMYLCASSLAGQGSLSYEQYFGPGTRLTVT.

This clonotype was counted ten times or more. J is TRBJ2-2 and V is TRBV7-2, with TRBD1 identical over 7 bases. The germline CDR1 and CDR2 sequences are SGHTA and FQGNSA. This CDR3 spans 20 amino acids. V was pared by 1 base and J by 4 bases, with 18 bases of the junction left unmatched. The CDR3, as DNA: TGTGCCAGCAGCTTAGTTACGGCCGATCGAGGGGGCGGTAGCACCGGGGAGCTGTTTTTT. Protein product: CASSLVTADRGGGSTGELFF.

The V and J genes are TRBV28 and TRBJ1-5; tentative D call: TRBD1 (6 bases). V was shortened by 3 bases and J by 6 bases, with 15 bases between the two germline ends. The CDR3 loop spans 15 amino acids. Germline V gene lookup returns CDR1 MDHEN and CDR2 SYDVKM. The CDR3 coding sequence is TGTGCCAGCAGTTTTGTAGGGGGTCTGATTCAGCCCCAGCATTTT. Protein: CASSFVGGLIQPQHF.